The 17 T cell receptor beta chains below come from one sample, sequenced in a study of cytomegalovirus exposure and HLA in healthy donors. Primers included in the PCR were 60 Vbeta and 13 Jbeta primers. Sequenced by immunoSEQ multiplex PCR; TCRdb stores in-frame clones only, minus some. In the table there are approximately 110,000 clones, around 76% of which are singletons. Material for sequencing was PBMCs. The receptor source for this set is a man aged 40-49 years in good health and CMV-seropositive.

The chain combines TRBV5-6 with TRBJ2-2; a weak D match, TRBD1 (6 bases). Trimming removed 0 bases at V and 4 bases at J, with 10 bases between. Germline CDR1 and CDR2: SGHDT and YYEEEE. The CDR3 runs 15 residues. CDR3 protein: CASSLGGQFTGELFF. DNA for the CDR3: TGTGCCAGCAGCTTGGGTGGACAGTTCACCGGGGAGCTGTTTTTT.

The chain links TRBV30 to TRBJ1-5, with D unresolved. Deletions cut 3 bases from V and 11 bases from J, with 17 bases between. This CDR3 has 13 amino acids. Germline CDR1 GTSNPN, CDR2 SVGIG (reference sequence). CDR3 sequence reads: CAWSQPPLYTQHF. In DNA, the CDR3 is TGTGCCTGGAGCCAACCCCCACTATATACCCAGCATTTT.

The V gene is TRBV12-5, the J gene TRBJ2-1; D is possibly TRBD2 (6 bases). The V gene's germline CDR1 is LGHNT and CDR2 FRNRAP. The CDR3 length is 17 residues. Trimming stripped 1 base from V and 4 bases from J, with 17 bases between. The DNA of the CDR3 is TGTGCTAGTGGTTTGGAAACGGGAAGCGGGCCTTACAATGAGCAGTTCTTC. It specifies CASGLETGSGPYNEQFF.

The genes are TRBV6-6 and TRBJ2-1, with TRBD1 matching over 10 bases. CDR1 is MNHNY and CDR2 is SVGAGI in the germline V gene (reference sequence). This CDR3 spans 15 amino acids. V lost 5 bases and J lost 7; bases outside the gene matches: 8. The CDR3 coding sequence is TGTGCCAGCAGTGATCGGACAGGGGGAAAGAATGAGCAGTTCTTC. Translation gives CASSDRTGGKNEQFF.

V is TRBV18 and J is TRBJ2-7; 11 nucleotides align to TRBD2. The CDR3 is 15 residues long. CDR1 and CDR2 (germline): KGHSH, LQKENI. With V trimmed by 3 bases and J by 6 bases, 7 bases remained unmatched. The CDR3 DNA follows: TGTGCCAGCTCACCGGCCGTCCTAGCGGGGGGCGAGCAGTACTTC. Amino acids: CASSPAVLAGGEQYF.

V gene TRBV4-1 combines with J gene TRBJ2-3, with no clear D. Trimming shortened V by 3 bases and J by 6 bases, and 10 bases separated the two germline ends. Looked up from germline, CDR1 is MGHRA and CDR2 is YSYEKL. The CDR3 spans 13 residues. In nucleotides, the CDR3 is TGCGCCAGCAGCCAGGAGATGTCGGATACGCAGTATTTT. Its translation: CASSQEMSDTQYF.

The chain has TRBV5-6 and TRBJ1-1; no clear D gene. CDR3 size: 14 residues. CDR1 and CDR2 from the germline V gene are SGHDT and YYEEEE. The V end was cut by 3 bases, the J end by 7 bases, with 16 bases between. CDR3: CASSYGVAEGEAFF. The DNA for the CDR3 is TGTGCCAGCAGCTATGGGGTAGCAGAGGGTGAAGCTTTCTTT.

The sample holds one count of this clone. The chain uses TRBV7-6 and TRBJ2-5; tentative D call: TRBD2 (6 bases). The germline V gene has CDR1 SGHVS and CDR2 FNYEAQ. With 5 bases removed from V and 3 bases from J, the gap between germline ends came to 13 bases. The CDR3 is made up of 14 amino acids. The CDR3 coding sequence is TGTGCCAGCAGCCACCGGGACTTAAAAGAGACCCAGTACTTC. Residues: CASSHRDLKETQYF.

The rearrangement joins TRBV7-8 to TRBJ1-1; 8 nucleotides match TRBD1. Germline CDR1 reads SGHVS; CDR2 reads FQNEAQ. The CDR3 contains 15 residues. J was trimmed by 5 bases and V by 1 base; bases with no gene match: 6. The CDR3 DNA sequence: TGTGCCAGCAGCTTAGGGCAGGGGGCTTGGACTGAAGCTTTCTTT. This sequence encodes CASSLGQGAWTEAFF.

This clone has just a few counts. This chain links TRBV5-1 with TRBJ2-7; 12 positions match TRBD1. The V gene end was trimmed by 5 bases and the J gene end by 4 bases; junction bases not matched to a gene: 4. Germline V gene data show CDR1 as SGHRS and CDR2 as YFSETQ. The CDR3 spans 14 residues. In nucleotides, the CDR3 is TGCGCCAGCAGACCGGGACAGGGGGCGTACGAGCAGTACTTC. As protein: CASRPGQGAYEQYF.

The V and J genes are TRBV6-5 and TRBJ2-1; unclear D gene. The V gene lost 0 bases and the J gene lost 0 bases, with 9 bases spanning the gap. CDR1 MNHEY and CDR2 SVGAGI come from the germline V gene. This CDR3 has 16 amino acids. DNA for the CDR3: TGTGCCAGCAGTTACTCGTCTAGAAGCTCCTACAATGAGCAGTTCTTC. Residues: CASSYSSRSSYNEQFF.

The rearrangement uses TRBV7-2 and TRBJ2-3; TRBD1 agrees at 7 bases. Unmatched junction bases numbered 8, after V lost 5 bases and J lost 0 bases. CDR1 is SGHTA, CDR2 FQGNSA, per germline. The CDR3 runs 16 residues. The CDR3 is CASSLGTALSTDTQYF. The CDR3 DNA is TGTGCCAGCAGCCTGGGGACAGCACTTAGCACAGATACGCAGTATTTT.

This clone was counted a single time. This chain links TRBV2 with TRBJ2-7; TRBD2 matches at 11 bases. Germline V gives CDR1 SNHLY, CDR2 FYNNEI. V shed 6 bases and J 0 bases; nucleotides not matched to a gene: 1. The CDR3 has 14 residues. The CDR3 DNA reads as TGTGCCAGCAGCGGGACTAGCGGCTCCTACGAGCAGTACTTC. Translated, it gives CASSGTSGSYEQYF.

This clone was recorded a few times. V usage is TRBV15 and J usage is TRBJ2-3; TRBD2 matches 9 bases. Trimming took 1 base from V and 11 from J; bases not matched to a gene: 10. Germline V gives CDR1 LNHNV, CDR2 YYDKDF (reference sequence). CDR3 length: 15 residues. CDR3 region: CATSRGRGGRDWQYF. The CDR3 DNA is TGTGCCACCAGCAGAGGGCGGGGGGGCCGAGACTGGCAGTATTTT.

As for this clone: At one end the junction does not follow the germline gene, possibly because of a read error. J is TRBJ1-2 and V is TRBV7-9; no reliable D call. The germline gives CDR1 SEHNR, CDR2 FQNEAQ (reference sequence). This CDR3 comprises 14 residues. DNA for the CDR3: TGTTCCAGCAGCTCCGTAGGAGGGATCTATGGCTACACCTTC. It yields the protein CSSSSVGGIYGYTF.

This chain joins TRBV7-9 and TRBJ2-2; 7 nucleotides agree with TRBD1. The germline V gene encodes CDR1 SEHNR and CDR2 FQNEAQ (reference sequence). The CDR3 is 14 residues long. V trimming: 3 bases; J trimming: 6 bases; junction bases outside the gene matches: 4. CDR3 bases: TGTGCCAGCAGCTTCGGACAGGTTCCCGGGGAGCTGTTTTTT. As protein: CASSFGQVPGELFF.

This sequence joins TRBV19 and TRBJ2-7; TRBD1 agrees at 7 bases. V trimming: 3 bases; J trimming: 3 bases; junction bases outside the gene matches: 8. Germline CDR1 reads LNHDA; CDR2 reads SQIVND (reference sequence). The CDR3 loop spans 15 amino acids. The CDR3 spells CASSIWQGVDYEQYF. The CDR3, as DNA: TGTGCCAGTAGTATCTGGCAGGGGGTAGACTACGAGCAGTACTTC.